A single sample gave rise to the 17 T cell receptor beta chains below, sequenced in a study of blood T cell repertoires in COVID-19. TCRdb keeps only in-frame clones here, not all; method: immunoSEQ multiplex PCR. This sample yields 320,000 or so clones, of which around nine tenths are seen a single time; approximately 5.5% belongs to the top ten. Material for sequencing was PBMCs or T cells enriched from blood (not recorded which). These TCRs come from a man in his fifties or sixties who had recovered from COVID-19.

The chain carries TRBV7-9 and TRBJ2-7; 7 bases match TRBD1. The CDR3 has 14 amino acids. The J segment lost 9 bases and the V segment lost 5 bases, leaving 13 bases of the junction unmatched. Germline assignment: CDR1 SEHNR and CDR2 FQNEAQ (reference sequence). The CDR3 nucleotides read TGTGCCAGCAGCAAGACAGGGATTCATTTGGTGCAGTACTTC. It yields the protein CASSKTGIHLVQYF. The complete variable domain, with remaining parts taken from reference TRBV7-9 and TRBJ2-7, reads DTGVSQNPRHKITKRGQNVTFRCDPISEHNRLYWYRQTLGQGPEFLTYFQNEAQLEKSRLLSDRFSAERPKGSFSTLEIQRTEQGDSAMYLCASSKTGIHLVQYFGPGTRLTVT.

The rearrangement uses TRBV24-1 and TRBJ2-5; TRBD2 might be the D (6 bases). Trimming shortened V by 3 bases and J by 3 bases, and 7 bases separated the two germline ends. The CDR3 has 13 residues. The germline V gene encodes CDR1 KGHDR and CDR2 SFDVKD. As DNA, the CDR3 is TGTGCCACCAGTGATGCGGGGAAAGAGACCCAGTACTTC. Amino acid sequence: CATSDAGKETQYF.

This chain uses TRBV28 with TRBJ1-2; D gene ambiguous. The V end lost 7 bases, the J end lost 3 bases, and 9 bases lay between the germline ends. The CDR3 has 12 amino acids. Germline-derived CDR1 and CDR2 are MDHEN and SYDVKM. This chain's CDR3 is CASIAGDYGYTF. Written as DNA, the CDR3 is TGTGCCAGCATAGCCGGGGACTATGGCTACACCTTC.

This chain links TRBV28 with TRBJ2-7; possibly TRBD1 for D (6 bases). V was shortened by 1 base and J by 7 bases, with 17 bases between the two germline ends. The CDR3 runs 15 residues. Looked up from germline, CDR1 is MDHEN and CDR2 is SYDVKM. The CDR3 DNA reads TGTGCCAGCAGTTTATTTCGGCAGGGGACGGGGGAGCAGTACTTC. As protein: CASSLFRQGTGEQYF.

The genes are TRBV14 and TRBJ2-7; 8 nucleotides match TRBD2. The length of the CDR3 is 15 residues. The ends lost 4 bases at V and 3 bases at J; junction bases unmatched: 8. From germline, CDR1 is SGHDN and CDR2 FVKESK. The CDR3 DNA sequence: TGTGCCAGCAGCCGCACCGGGACTAGAAGCTACGAGCAGTACTTC. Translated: CASSRTGTRSYEQYF. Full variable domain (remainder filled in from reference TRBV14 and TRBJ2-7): EAGVTQFPSHSVIEKGQTVTLRCDPISGHDNLYWYRRVMGKEIKFLLHFVKESKQDESGMPNNRFLAERTGGTYSTLKVQPAELEDSGVYFCASSRTGTRSYEQYFGPGTRLTVT.

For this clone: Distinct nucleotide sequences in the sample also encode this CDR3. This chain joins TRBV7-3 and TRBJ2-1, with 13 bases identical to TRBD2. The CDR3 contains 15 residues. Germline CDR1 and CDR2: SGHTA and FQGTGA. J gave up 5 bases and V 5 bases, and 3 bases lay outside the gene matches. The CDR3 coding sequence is TGTGCCAGCAGCAAGGGACTAGCGGGGAACAATGAGCAGTTCTTC. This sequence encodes CASSKGLAGNNEQFF.

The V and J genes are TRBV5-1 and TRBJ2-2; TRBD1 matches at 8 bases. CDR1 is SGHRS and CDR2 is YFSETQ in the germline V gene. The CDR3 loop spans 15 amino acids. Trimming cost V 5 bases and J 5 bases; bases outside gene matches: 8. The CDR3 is CASRTGQGWTGELFF. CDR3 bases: TGCGCCAGCAGGACCGGACAGGGTTGGACCGGGGAGCTGTTTTTT.

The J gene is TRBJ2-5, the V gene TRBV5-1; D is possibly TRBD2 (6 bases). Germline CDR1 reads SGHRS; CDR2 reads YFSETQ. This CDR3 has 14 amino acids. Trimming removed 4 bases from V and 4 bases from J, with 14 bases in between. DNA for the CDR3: TGCGCCAGCAGCCCCGGGACTGGGACAGAGACCCAGTACTTC. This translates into CASSPGTGTETQYF.

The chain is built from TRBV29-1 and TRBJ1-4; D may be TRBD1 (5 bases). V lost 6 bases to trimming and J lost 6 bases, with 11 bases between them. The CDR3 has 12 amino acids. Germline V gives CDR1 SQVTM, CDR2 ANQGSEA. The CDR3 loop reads CSVSAGDEKLFF. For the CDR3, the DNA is TGCAGCGTGTCCGCGGGGGATGAAAAACTGTTTTTT. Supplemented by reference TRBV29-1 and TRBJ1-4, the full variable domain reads SAVISQKPSRDICQRGTSLTIQCQVDSQVTMMFWYRQQPGQSLTLIATANQGSEATYESGFVIDKFPISRPNLTFSTLTVSNMSPEDSSIYLCSVSAGDEKLFFGSGTQLSVL.

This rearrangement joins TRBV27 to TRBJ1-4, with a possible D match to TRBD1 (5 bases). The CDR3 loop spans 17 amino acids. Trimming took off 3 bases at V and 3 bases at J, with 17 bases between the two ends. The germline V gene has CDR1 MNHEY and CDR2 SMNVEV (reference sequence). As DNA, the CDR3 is TGTGCCAGCAGTTTGTGGGGGGGTGGGGCTCCTAATGAAAAACTGTTTTTT. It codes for CASSLWGGGAPNEKLFF.

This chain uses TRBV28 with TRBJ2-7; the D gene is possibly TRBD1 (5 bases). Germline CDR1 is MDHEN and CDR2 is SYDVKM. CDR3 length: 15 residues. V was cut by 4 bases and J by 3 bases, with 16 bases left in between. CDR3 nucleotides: TGTGCCAGCAGTTCCGGGTGGGCGGACAACTACGAGCAGTACTTC. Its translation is CASSSGWADNYEQYF.

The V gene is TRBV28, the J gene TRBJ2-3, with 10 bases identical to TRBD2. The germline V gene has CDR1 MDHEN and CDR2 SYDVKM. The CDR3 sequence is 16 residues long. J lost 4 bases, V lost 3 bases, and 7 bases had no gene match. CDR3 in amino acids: CASSFPSGSGADTQYF. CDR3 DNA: TGTGCCAGCAGTTTCCCTAGCGGGAGTGGGGCAGATACGCAGTATTTT. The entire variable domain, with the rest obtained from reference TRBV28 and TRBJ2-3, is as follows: DVKVTQSSRYLVKRTGEKVFLECVQDMDHENMFWYRQDPGLGLRLIYFSYDVKMKEKGDIPEGYSVSREKKERFSLILESASTNQTSMYLCASSFPSGSGADTQYFGPGTRLTVL.

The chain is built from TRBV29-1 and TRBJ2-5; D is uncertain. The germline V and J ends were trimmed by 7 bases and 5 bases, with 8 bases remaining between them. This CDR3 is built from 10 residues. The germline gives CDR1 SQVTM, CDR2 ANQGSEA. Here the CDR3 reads CSGKRETQYF. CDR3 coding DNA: TGCAGCGGAAAGAGGGAGACCCAGTACTTC.

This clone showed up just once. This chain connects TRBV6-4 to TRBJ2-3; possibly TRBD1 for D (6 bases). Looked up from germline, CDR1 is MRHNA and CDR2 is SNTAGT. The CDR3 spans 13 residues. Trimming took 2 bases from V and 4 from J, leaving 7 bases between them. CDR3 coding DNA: TGTGCCAGCAGTGACGGGGGCGCAGATACGCAGTATTTT. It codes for CASSDGGADTQYF.

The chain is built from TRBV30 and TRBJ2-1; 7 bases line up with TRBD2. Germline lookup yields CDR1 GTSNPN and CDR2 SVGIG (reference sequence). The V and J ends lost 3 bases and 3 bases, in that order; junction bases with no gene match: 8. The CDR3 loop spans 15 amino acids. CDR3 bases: TGTGCCTGGAGCCCAGGAGCGGGACTCTACAATGAGCAGTTCTTC. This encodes CAWSPGAGLYNEQFF.

This chain's CDR3 is CASSPMNTEAFF. The CDR3, as DNA: TGTGCCAGCAGCCCAATGAACACTGAAGCTTTCTTT. V and J are TRBV9 and TRBJ1-1; no clear D gene. The V gene lost 4 bases and the J gene lost 0 bases, with 4 bases spanning the gap. The germline V gene has CDR1 SGDLS and CDR2 YYNGEE. This CDR3 has 12 amino acids.

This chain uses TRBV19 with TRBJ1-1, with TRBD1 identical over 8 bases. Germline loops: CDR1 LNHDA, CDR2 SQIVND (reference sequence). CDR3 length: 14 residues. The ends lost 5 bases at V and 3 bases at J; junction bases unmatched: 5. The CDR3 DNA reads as TGTGCCAGTAGTGGACAGGGCTGGGACACTGAAGCTTTCTTT. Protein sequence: CASSGQGWDTEAFF.